The TCR beta chain under discussion was sequenced for a study of T cells after yellow fever vaccination (dated 2019 in TCRdb). Study-wide context: The SMART-Seq v4 Ultra Low Input RNA kit was used to prepare libraries from fractions with low cell numbers. Bulk PBMC replicates and cell subsets were isolated from blood drawn at multiple timepoints before and after both primary and secondary immunization. Two healthy male donors, one aged 18 to 30 and one aged 30 to 40 years, were included in the cohort. To follow T-cell clones before and after primary and booster YFV17D yellow fever vaccination, bulk TCR alpha and beta repertoires were sequenced over time. The study at large found these results: Computational filtering was required because FACS-sorted repertoires could contain abundant contaminating clonotypes from the bulk population. After the booster, most of the clones that had expanded following primary vaccination were detected again (roughly 96% of CD4 and around 90% of CD8), which suggests that memory was broadly maintained. The secondary T-cell response was found to be weaker but faster than the primary response, with a peak reached on day 5 rather than on day 15. Because only two donors were included in the study, the extent to which the findings can be generalized is limited. A small share of clonotypes was detected in both CD4 and CD8 compartments, with the overlap likely arising from convergent recombination.

TCR cDNA was made using 5'RACE template switching, a step that added a universal primer site and unique molecular identifiers. Priming of cDNA synthesis was performed from both the TCR alpha and TCR beta constant segments. Two PCR steps were used to amplify libraries, with sample barcodes and sequencing adapters being added in the second step. Libraries were sequenced on Illumina HiSeq 2500 (2x100 bp) or NovaSeq (2x150 bp). For the original study's pipeline: MIGEC handled demultiplexing of reads and collapsing into UMI consensus sequences, while MiXCR performed V(D)J alignment. Vaccine-responding clonotypes were identified with edgeR using replicate PBMC samples, with FDR below 0.01 and a log2 fold change above 5 up to day 15 being required. CD4 or CD8 identity was assigned to each bulk clonotype according to whether the clonotype was present at higher abundance in the sequenced CD4 repertoire or the sequenced CD8 repertoire. TCRdb ran its own pipeline on the public reads, namely fastp trimming at Q25 and MiXCR clone calling, and kept in-frame beta chains. Records with the same CDR3 protein are collapsed into one entry carrying the most frequent genes and DNA. The V and J calls and clone size come from TCRdb's table, not from the authors' own analysis. The sample records roughly 49,000 distinct CDR3 sequences, 7% to 8.5% of which are singletons. Jointly, the top ten make up over 25% of the sample.

This clonotype has ten or more counts. It has no known antigen specificity. Per-base qualities were not stored, and no clone one base away is much larger. The treatment or condition label, read with the paper, signifies: live attenuated yellow fever vaccine strain. A standard Ficoll-Paque protocol was used to isolate PBMCs from peripheral blood. Dynabeads CD4 and CD8 positive selection kits were used to isolate the CD4 and CD8 T-cell fractions. TriZol was used to extract RNA from bulk PBMCs, CD4 and CD8 fractions, and dextramer-positive and dextramer-negative fractions. The germline V end is reduced by 4 bases and the J end by 4 bases; junction bases left unmatched: 2. The CDR3 spans 14 residues, from the cysteine through the phenylalanine. Here the CDR3 DNA is all that survives: 42 bases in frame from base 1. Looking up the germline V gene yields CDR1 SGHDN and CDR2 FVKESK.

The origin of this receptor is a man aged 18-30 years who received the YFV17D yellow fever vaccine. Material: CD8+ T cells sorted from PBMCs, obtained around 14 days after the first yellow fever vaccination. In this chain, TRBV14 is recombined with TRBJ2-7; 12 nucleotides in the junction match TRBD2. Here is the DNA: TGTGCCAGCAGCCCCGGGACTAGCGGGTACGAGCAGTACTTC. Its translation is CASSPGTSGYEQYF.